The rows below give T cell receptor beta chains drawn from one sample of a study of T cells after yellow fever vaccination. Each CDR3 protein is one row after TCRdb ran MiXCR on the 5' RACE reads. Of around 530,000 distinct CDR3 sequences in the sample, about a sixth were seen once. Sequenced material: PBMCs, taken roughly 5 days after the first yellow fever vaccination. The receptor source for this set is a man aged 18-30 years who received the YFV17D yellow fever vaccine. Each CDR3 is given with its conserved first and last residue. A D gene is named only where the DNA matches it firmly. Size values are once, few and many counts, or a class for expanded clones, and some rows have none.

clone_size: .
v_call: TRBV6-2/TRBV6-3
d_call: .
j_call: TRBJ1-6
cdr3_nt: TGTGCCAGCAGTACAACTGGACCGGCCAATTCACCCCTCCACTTT
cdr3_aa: CASSTTGPANSPLHF

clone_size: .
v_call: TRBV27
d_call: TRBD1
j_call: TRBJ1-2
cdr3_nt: TGTGCCAGTGGGACAGGGGATAACTATGGCTACACCTTC
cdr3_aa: CASGTGDNYGYTF

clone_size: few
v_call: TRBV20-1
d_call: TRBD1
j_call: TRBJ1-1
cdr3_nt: TGCAGTGCTAGGACGACCCGGGACAGGGGGTCCTCTGAAGCTTTCTTT
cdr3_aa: CSARTTRDRGSSEAFF

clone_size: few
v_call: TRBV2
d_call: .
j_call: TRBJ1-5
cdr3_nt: TGTGCCAGCAGCGACGGAGGGGGCAATCAGCCCCAGCATTTT
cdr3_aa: CASSDGGGNQPQHF

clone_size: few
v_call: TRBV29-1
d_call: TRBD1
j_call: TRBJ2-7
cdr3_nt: TGCAGCGTTGAAGATTCGGAAGGGGGCTTGGGTAGCTACGAGCAGTACTTC
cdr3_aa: CSVEDSEGGLGSYEQYF

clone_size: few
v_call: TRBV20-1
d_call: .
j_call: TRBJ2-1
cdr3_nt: TGCAGTGCTCCTTACACCCTTGGAGTGACCGAGCAGTTCTTC
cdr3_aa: CSAPYTLGVTEQFF

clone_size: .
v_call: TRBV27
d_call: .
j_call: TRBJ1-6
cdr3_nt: TGTGCCAGCAGTTCCCTCGGCGCCTATAATTCACCCCTCCACTTT
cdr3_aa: CASSSLGAYNSPLHF

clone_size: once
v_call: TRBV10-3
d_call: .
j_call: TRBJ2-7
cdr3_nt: TGTGCCATCAGTGCCACCCCGGACCACGAGCAGTACTTC
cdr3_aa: CAISATPDHEQYF

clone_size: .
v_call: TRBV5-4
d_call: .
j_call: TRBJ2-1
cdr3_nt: TGTGCCAGCAGCTTCGGACCTGGGATCAATGAGCAGTTCTTC
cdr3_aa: CASSFGPGINEQFF

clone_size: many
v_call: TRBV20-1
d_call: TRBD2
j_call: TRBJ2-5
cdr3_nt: TGCAGTGCTAGAGATTGGACTAGCGGGGGAGGAGAGACCCAGTACTTC
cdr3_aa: CSARDWTSGGGETQYF

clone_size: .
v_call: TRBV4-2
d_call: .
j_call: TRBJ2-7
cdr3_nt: TGTGCCAGCAGCTACGGGGGACGGGCCGAGCAGTACTTC
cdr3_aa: CASSYGGRAEQYF

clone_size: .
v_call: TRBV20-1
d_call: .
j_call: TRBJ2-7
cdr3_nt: TGCGGTATCTGGGGGGACTACGAGCAGTACTTC
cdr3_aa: CGIWGDYEQYF

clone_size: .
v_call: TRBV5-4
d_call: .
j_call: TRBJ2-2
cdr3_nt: TGTGCCAGCAGCTTGCGTAGCGGCCACACCGGGGAGCTGTTTTTT
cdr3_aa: CASSLRSGHTGELFF

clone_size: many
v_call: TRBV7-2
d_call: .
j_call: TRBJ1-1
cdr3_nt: TGTGCCAGCAGCTCGATGTCCCAGGGGAACACTGAAGCTTTCTTT
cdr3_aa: CASSSMSQGNTEAFF

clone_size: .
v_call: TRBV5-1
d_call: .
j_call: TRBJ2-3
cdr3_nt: TGCGCCAGCAGCTTGGTTAAAACCACAGATACGCAGTATTTT
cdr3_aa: CASSLVKTTDTQYF

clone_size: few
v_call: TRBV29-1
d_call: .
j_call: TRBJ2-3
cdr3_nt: TGCAGCGTATACGGAGGTCGCACAGATACGCAGTATTTT
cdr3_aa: CSVYGGRTDTQYF

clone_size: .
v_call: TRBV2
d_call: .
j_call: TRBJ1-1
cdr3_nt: TGTGCCAGCACTCGCCTAATGAACACTGAAGCTTTCTTT
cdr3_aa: CASTRLMNTEAFF

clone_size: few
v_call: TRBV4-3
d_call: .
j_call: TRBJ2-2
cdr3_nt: TGCGCCAGCAGCCAAGATACGACTAGCGGGGAGCTGTTTTTT
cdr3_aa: CASSQDTTSGELFF

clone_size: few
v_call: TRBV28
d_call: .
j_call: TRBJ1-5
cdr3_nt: TGTGCCAGCAGCCCAGGTCGGGCAGGGGGCAATCAGCCCCAGCATTTT
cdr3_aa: CASSPGRAGGNQPQHF

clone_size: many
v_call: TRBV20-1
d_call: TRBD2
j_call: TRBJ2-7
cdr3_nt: TGCAGTGCTAGGGGGGGGACCTACGAGCAGTACTTC
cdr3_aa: CSARGGTYEQYF

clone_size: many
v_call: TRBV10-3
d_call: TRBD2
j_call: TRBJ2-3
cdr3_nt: TGTGCCATCAGTGAAAGCCTTCTAGCGGGAATTACGCAGTATTTT
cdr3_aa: CAISESLLAGITQYF

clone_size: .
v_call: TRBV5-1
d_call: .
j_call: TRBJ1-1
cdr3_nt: TGCGCCAGCAGCTTGGGTCAGGGGCACACTGAAGCTTTCTTT
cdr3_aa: CASSLGQGHTEAFF

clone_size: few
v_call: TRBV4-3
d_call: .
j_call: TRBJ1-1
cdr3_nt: TGCGCCAGCAGCCCCATGGGCGGCCGGGAAGAAAACACTGAAGCTTTCTTT
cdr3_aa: CASSPMGGREENTEAFF

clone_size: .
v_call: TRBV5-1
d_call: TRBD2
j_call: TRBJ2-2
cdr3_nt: TGCGCCAGCACGACGGGGGGGCTTGCCGGGGAGCTGTTTTTT
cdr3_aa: CASTTGGLAGELFF

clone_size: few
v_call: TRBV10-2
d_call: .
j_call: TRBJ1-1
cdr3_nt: TGCGCCAGCAGTGAGGGACCCGCCGGCATGAACACTGAAGCTTTCTTT
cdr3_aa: CASSEGPAGMNTEAFF

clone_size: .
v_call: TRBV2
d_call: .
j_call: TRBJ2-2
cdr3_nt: TGTGCCAGCAGTTTAACAGGGCACACCGGGGAGCTGTTTTTT
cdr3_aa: CASSLTGHTGELFF

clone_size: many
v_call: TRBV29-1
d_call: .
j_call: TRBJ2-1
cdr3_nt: TGCAGCGTTGATGGGTCCTACAATGAGCAGTTCTTC
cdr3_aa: CSVDGSYNEQFF

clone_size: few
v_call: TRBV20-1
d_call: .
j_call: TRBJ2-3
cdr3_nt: TGCAGTGCCGACCCGTTCAGGGTTTCAGATACGCAGTATTTT
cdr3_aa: CSADPFRVSDTQYF

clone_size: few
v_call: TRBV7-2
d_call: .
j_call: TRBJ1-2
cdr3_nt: TGTGCCAGCAGCTTAGAATACTATTATGGCTACACCTTC
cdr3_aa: CASSLEYYYGYTF

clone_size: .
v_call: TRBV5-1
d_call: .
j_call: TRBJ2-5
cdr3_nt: TGCGCCAGCAGCTTGGAACGGTTTCAAGAGACCCAGTACTTC
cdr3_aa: CASSLERFQETQYF

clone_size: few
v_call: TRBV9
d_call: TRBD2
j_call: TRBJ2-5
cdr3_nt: TGTGCCAGCAGCACCTTGACTAGCCCGGAGACCCAGTACTTC
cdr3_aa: CASSTLTSPETQYF

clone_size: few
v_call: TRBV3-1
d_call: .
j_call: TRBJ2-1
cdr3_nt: TGTGCCAGCAGCCCGAGGACGTGGAACGGTGAGCAGTTCTTC
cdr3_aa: CASSPRTWNGEQFF

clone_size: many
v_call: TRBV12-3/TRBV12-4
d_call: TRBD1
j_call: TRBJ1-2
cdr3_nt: TGTGCCAGCACCCCTTCAACGCGCGGGCTACTGACAGGGCGAAACTATGGCTACACCTTC
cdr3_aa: CASTPSTRGLLTGRNYGYTF

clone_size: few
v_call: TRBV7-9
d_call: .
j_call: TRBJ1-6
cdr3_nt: TGTGCCAGCAGCCTCCCCTCTTCACCCCTCCACTTT
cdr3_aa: CASSLPSSPLHF

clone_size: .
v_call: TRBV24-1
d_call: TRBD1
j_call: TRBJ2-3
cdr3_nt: TGTGCCACCAGTGATTTTCCGGACAGGGTCCAGTATTTT
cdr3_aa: CATSDFPDRVQYF

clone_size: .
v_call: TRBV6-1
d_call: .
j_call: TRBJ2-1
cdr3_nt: TGTGCCGGGCAAGGGGGTGGGATCTACAATGAGCAGTTCTTC
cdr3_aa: CAGQGGGIYNEQFF